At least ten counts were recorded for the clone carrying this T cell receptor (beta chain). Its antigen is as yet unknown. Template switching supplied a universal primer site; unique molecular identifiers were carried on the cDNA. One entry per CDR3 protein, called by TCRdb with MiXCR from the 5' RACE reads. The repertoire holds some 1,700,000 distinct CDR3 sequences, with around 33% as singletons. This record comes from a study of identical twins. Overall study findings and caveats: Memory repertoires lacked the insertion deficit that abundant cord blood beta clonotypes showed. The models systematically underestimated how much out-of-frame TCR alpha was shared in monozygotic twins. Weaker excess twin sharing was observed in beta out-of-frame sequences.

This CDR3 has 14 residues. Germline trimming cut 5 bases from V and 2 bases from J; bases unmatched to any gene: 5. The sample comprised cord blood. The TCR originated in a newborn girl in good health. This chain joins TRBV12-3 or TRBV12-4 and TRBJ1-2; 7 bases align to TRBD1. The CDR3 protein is CASSRGQRNYGYTF. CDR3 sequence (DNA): TGTGCCAGCAGTCGGGGACAGCGAAACTATGGCTACACCTTC.